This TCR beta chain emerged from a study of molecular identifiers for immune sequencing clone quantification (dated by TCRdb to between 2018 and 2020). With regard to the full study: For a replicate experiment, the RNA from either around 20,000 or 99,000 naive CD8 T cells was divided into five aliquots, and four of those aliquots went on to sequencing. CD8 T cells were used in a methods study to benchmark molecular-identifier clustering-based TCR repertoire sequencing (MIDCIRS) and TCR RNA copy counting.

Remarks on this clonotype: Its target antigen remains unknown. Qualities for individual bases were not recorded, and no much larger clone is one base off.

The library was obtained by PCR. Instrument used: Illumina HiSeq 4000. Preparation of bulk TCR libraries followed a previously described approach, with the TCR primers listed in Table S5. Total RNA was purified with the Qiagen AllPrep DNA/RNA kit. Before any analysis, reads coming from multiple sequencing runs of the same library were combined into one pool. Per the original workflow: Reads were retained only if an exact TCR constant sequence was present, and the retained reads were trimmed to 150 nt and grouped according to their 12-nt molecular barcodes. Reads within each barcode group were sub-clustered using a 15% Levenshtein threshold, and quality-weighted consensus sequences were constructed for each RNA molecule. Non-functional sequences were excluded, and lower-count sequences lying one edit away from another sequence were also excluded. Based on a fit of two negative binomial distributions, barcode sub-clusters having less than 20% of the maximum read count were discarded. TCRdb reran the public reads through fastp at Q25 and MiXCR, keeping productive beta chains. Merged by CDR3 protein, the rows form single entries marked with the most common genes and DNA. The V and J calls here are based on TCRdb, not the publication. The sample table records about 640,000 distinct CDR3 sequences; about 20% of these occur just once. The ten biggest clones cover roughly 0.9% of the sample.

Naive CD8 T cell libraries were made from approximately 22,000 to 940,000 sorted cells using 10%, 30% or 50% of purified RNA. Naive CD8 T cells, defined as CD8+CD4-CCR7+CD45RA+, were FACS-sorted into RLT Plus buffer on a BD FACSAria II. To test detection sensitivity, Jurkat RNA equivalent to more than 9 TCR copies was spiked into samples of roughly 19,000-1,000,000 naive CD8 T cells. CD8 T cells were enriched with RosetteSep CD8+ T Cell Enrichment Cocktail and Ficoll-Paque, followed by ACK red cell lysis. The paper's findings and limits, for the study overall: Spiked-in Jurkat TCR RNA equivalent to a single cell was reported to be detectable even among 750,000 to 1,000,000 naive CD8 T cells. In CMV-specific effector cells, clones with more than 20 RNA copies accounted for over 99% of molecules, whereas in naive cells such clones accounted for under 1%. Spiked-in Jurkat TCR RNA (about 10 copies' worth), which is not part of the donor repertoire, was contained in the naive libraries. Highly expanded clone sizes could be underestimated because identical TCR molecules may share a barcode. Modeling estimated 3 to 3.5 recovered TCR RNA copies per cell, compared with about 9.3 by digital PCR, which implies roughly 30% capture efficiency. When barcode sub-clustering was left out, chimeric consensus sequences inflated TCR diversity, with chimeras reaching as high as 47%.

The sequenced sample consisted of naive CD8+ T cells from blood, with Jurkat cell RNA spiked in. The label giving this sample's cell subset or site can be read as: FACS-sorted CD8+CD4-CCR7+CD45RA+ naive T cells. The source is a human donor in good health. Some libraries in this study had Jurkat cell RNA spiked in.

The CDR3 protein is CASRGLGDKQPQHF. At the DNA level, the sequence is TGTGCCAGCCGCGGGTTGGGGGACAAGCAGCCCCAGCATTTT. The V gene is TRBV5-3 and the J gene is TRBJ1-5, with TRBD1 perhaps the D gene, on 6 matching bases. TRBV5-3 is reported as an ORF; its role is uncertain. There are 14 amino acids in the CDR3, from cysteine to phenylalanine inclusive. CDR3 DNA is the only sequence kept; it has 42 bases, read in frame from the first base. V lost 8 bases and J lost 7 bases; the stretch between them is 19 bases long.